This T cell receptor (beta chain) was observed in a study of PD-L1 blockade in urothelial cancer (dated by TCRdb to 2016 to 2017). Background on the whole study: All patients started therapy around 2014 and received atezolizumab 1,200 mg intravenously every 3 weeks. About 90% of the 29 patients were males with bladder-origin urothelial cancer, and about 60% of the 29 reported a prior smoking history. An ECOG performance status of 0 or 1 was recorded for the patients, and 0 to 3 prior chemotherapy regimens had been received by the patients. Blood samples were analyzed at 3 weeks after treatment start (second dose) and at 6 weeks after treatment start. Blood samples gave median yields of 141,255 T cells and around 88,000 unique TCRs, along with a median clonality of roughly 0.08. An exploratory multi-omic analysis was conducted of the somatic, immune and clinical correlates of response to PD-L1 blockade with atezolizumab in urothelial cancer. Pretreatment tumor samples and matched peripheral blood, collected serially before and after atezolizumab treatment, underwent TCR sequencing. Progression-free survival longer than 6 months counted as durable clinical benefit, and TCR features were additionally tested against both progression-free and overall survival. In the same patients who had TCR sequencing, pretreatment tumors also underwent whole exome sequencing and RNA sequencing. Durable clinical benefit was achieved by nine patients but not by the remaining 20. Pretreatment blood TCR-seq was available for 27 to 30 patients, at least one posttreatment blood collection was obtained for 24 patients, and tumor TCR-seq was available for 24 patients. What the research found in general, with its limitations: Because the sample size was small (n of about 27) and many of the analyses were exploratory, the results are meant to be hypothesis-generating. Patients with durable benefit showed greater expansion of tumor-associated TCR clones in peripheral blood 3 weeks after starting treatment (n of about 20, p = 0.022). A pretreatment peripheral blood TCR clonality below the median was linked to improved progression-free and overall survival.

For this clone: The target of this receptor is not known. No much larger clone exists at a distance of one base, and base qualities are not known.

A cohort of about 30 patients with locally advanced or metastatic urothelial carcinoma, treated at Memorial Sloan Kettering on a trial protocol, was included. Peripheral blood mononuclear cells were collected from each patient pretreatment and during treatment, giving between 1 and 8 total time points per patient. The Qiagen DNeasy Blood extraction kit was used to purify genomic DNA from total PBMCs and from tumor samples. PBMCs were collected pretreatment and during treatment and were isolated and stored as previously described. Trimmed from V: 4 bases; trimmed from J: 2 bases; junction bases lacking a gene match: 2. For CDR1 and CDR2, the germline V gene (reference sequence) lists SEHNR and FQNEAQ. The CDR3 numbers 15 residues from cysteine through phenylalanine. The kept DNA is CDR3 alone, 45 bases in frame from the first base. Synthetic TCR analog templates were spiked into each PCR to estimate absolute template abundance from read counts. Using the immunoSEQ assay, TCRbeta CDR3 regions were amplified from genomic DNA with bias-controlled V and J gene primers. Rearranged TCRbeta segments were sequenced at approximately 20X coverage. The authors processed their data as follows. Clustering was used to correct sequencing errors, and CDR3s were annotated against IMGT so that V, D and J genes could be assigned. Only productive TCRbeta rearrangements were used in downstream analyses, excluding out-of-frame or stop-codon sequences. Clonality was calculated as one minus the Shannon entropy normalized by the log of the number of unique productive sequences. Fisher's exact test with Benjamini-Hochberg correction, using a cutoff of adjusted p below 0.01, was how clones that differed between time points or between blood and tumor were identified. The immuneACCESS repertoire file appears here via TCRdb, limited to in-frame rearrangements. These files lack a portion of the clones; in checked studies, under half of the deficit traces to unresolved V genes, and the cause of the others is not known. That table supplies the V and J calls and clone size; D and trimming were determined from the DNA. The sample table contains 100,000 or so clones; only one count was recorded for 91% of them. The ten top clones hold 0.8% to 1% of the sample.

The sequencing used PBMCs, collected around atezolizumab (anti-PD-L1) treatment. This receptor was obtained from a woman of 80 years or more with urothelial cancer. The sequence is built from TRBV7-9 and TRBJ1-5, with 10 bases aligning to TRBD1. The CDR3 region reads CASSWGTGGNQPQHF. The DNA sequence is as follows: TGTGCCAGCAGCTGGGGGACAGGGGGCAATCAGCCCCAGCATTTT.